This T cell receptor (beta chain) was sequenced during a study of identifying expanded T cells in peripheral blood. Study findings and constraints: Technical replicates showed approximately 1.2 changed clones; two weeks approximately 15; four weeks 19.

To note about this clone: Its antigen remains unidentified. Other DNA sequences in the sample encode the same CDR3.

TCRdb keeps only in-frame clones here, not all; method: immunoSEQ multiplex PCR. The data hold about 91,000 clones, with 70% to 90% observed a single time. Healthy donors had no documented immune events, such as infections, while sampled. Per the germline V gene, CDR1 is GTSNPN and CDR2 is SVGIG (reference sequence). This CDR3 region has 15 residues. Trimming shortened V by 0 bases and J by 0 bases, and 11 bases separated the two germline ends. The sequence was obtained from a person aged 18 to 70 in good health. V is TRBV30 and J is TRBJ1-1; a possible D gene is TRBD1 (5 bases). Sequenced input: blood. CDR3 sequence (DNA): TGTGCCTGGAGTGTACAGGCAGGGATGAACACTGAAGCTTTCTTT. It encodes CAWSVQAGMNTEAFF.